A single sample is the source of the 24 T cell receptor beta chains below, sequenced in a study of graft-versus-host responses after intestinal transplantation. Sequencing used immunoSEQ multiplex PCR; TCRdb keeps in-frame clones, though not all of them. The data show fewer than 95,000 clones, with approximately 94% seen just once and roughly 2% held by the top ten. The antigens of these receptors remain unknown. The source material was unstimulated CD8+ T cells sorted from spleen or lymph node cells, sampled before intestinal transplant. The source of these receptors is a human donor who received an intestinal transplant.

The V gene is TRBV27, the J gene TRBJ1-1; D remains ambiguous. The CDR3 loop spans 11 amino acids. The germline V gene has CDR1 MNHEY and CDR2 SMNVEV (reference sequence). The V end was cut by 6 bases, the J end by 8 bases, with 10 bases between. The CDR3 loop reads CASSGGLEAFF. For the CDR3, the DNA is TGTGCCAGCAGCGGAGGGCTCGAAGCTTTCTTT.

This clone was observed a few times. The chain couples TRBV10-3 to TRBJ2-7; 7 bases fit TRBD2. This CDR3 comprises 16 residues. Trimming at V came to 0 bases and at J to 1 base, leaving 6 bases not matched to a gene. The germline CDR1 and CDR2 sequences are ENHRY and SYGVKD. CDR3 loop: CAISESGGVLSYEQYF. The CDR3 DNA follows: TGTGCCATCAGTGAGTCGGGGGGGGTCCTATCCTACGAGCAGTACTTC.

This chain uses TRBV2 with TRBJ2-3; 11 positions agree with TRBD2. V gave up 10 bases and J gave up 0 bases; unmatched junction bases: 6. The germline V gene has CDR1 SNHLY and CDR2 FYNNEI. CDR3 size: 15 residues. This CDR3 is CAKSSGGLSTDTQYF. CDR3 DNA: TGTGCCAAATCTAGCGGGGGGTTAAGCACAGATACGCAGTATTTT.

This clone has just one count. The chain has TRBV4-3 and TRBJ1-1; 10 nucleotides align to TRBD1. After removal of 0 bases from V and 4 bases from J, the junction contained 5 bases not matched to a gene. Germline V lookup: CDR1 LGHNA, CDR2 YSLEER. The CDR3 covers 16 residues. In DNA form, the CDR3 reads TGCGCCAGCAGCCAAGATTTGGGGACAGGGGCCACTGAAGCTTTCTTT. Its protein is CASSQDLGTGATEAFF.

This clone appeared a few times. The chain employs TRBV4-3 and TRBJ2-5; 7 bases line up with TRBD1. The CDR3 contains 16 residues. The V and J ends lost 0 bases and 1 base, in that order; junction bases with no gene match: 5. The germline V gene has CDR1 LGHNA and CDR2 YSLEER. CDR3 amino acids: CASSQDWTGFQETQYF. For the CDR3, the DNA is TGCGCCAGCAGCCAAGATTGGACAGGCTTCCAAGAGACCCAGTACTTC.

The count of this clone is one. The chain couples TRBV7-8 to TRBJ2-1; 8 nucleotides match TRBD1. Per germline, CDR1 SGHVS and CDR2 FQNEAQ. J was trimmed by 10 bases and V by 5 bases; bases with no gene match: 7. The CDR3 has 13 amino acids. Here the CDR3 reads CASSQTGAFEQFF. The CDR3 nucleotides are TGTGCCAGCAGCCAGACAGGGGCGTTCGAGCAGTTCTTC. Filled out from reference TRBV7-8 and TRBJ2-1, the complete variable domain reads GAGVSQSPRYKVAKRGQDVALRCDPISGHVSLFWYQQALGQGPEFLTYFQNEAQLDKSGLPSDRFFAERPEGSVSTLKIQRTQQEDSAVYLCASSQTGAFEQFFGPGTRLTVL.

This chain uses TRBV7-9 with TRBJ2-7; 8 nucleotides agree with TRBD2. The CDR3 is 16 amino acids. CDR1 is SEHNR and CDR2 is FQNEAQ in the germline V gene (reference sequence). V lost 4 bases, J lost 0 bases, and 8 bases stayed unmatched. This CDR3 reads CASSWESGGSSYEQYF. In DNA, the CDR3 is TGTGCCAGCAGCTGGGAAAGCGGGGGCTCCTCCTACGAGCAGTACTTC.

The V and J genes are TRBV6-1 and TRBJ1-1, with a possible D match to TRBD1 (5 bases). The germline V and J ends were trimmed by 2 bases and 2 bases, with 9 bases remaining between them. CDR3 length: 14 residues. Germline V gene sequence: CDR1 MNHNS, CDR2 SASEGT. CDR3 sequence reads: CASSELGQNTEAFF. The CDR3 region has the DNA TGTGCCAGCAGTGAACTAGGACAAAACACTGAAGCTTTCTTT.

V usage is TRBV14 and J usage is TRBJ2-6, with 9 bases identical to TRBD1. Trimming cost V 4 bases and J 2 bases; bases outside gene matches: 18. Germline loops: CDR1 SGHDN, CDR2 FVKESK. CDR3 length: 21 amino acids. CDR3: CASSPRTGAGSPFTGANVLTF. The DNA of the CDR3 is TGTGCCAGCAGCCCGAGGACAGGGGCCGGTAGCCCTTTCACTGGGGCCAACGTCCTGACTTTC.

V is TRBV30 and J is TRBJ1-1; no firm D call. Germline V gene sequence: CDR1 GTSNPN, CDR2 SVGIG (reference sequence). Trimming took off 2 bases at V and 7 bases at J, with 11 bases between the two ends. The CDR3 consists of 12 residues. The CDR3 nucleotides are TGTGCCTGGAGTCCGGGTGGGAGTGAAGCTTTCTTT. Its protein product is CAWSPGGSEAFF.

The V call is TRBV30, the J call TRBJ2-7, with TRBD1 identical over 7 bases. The CDR3 runs 14 residues. Germline assignment: CDR1 GTSNPN and CDR2 SVGIG (reference sequence). J gave up 0 bases and V 5 bases, and 7 bases lay outside the gene matches. This chain's CDR3 is CAWRPWTGSYEQYF. The CDR3 nucleotides are TGTGCCTGGCGCCCGTGGACAGGCTCCTACGAGCAGTACTTC.

The rearrangement links TRBV7-9 to TRBJ1-1; 8 bases match TRBD1. This CDR3 contains 14 residues. Germline lookup yields CDR1 SEHNR and CDR2 FQNEAQ (reference sequence). The J segment lost 1 base and the V segment lost 4 bases, leaving 2 bases of the junction unmatched. CDR3 DNA: TGTGCCAGCAGCTCCGGGACAGGGAACACTGAAGCTTTCTTT. Amino acid sequence: CASSSGTGNTEAFF.

The V call is TRBV5-8, the J call TRBJ2-7; D is possibly TRBD1 (6 bases). V lost 4 bases to trimming and J lost 0 bases, with 11 bases between them. This CDR3 spans 14 amino acids. Germline V CDR1 and CDR2: SGHTS, YDEGEE. CDR3 sequence: CASSEDRSSYEQYF. The CDR3 nucleotides read TGTGCCAGCAGCGAAGACAGGAGCTCCTACGAGCAGTACTTC.

The chain joins TRBV19 to TRBJ2-7; 9 bases align to TRBD1. Unmatched junction bases numbered 9, after V lost 1 base and J lost 2 bases. This CDR3 contains 17 residues. In germline, CDR1 is LNHDA, CDR2 SQIVND (reference sequence). The CDR3 loop reads CASSIGWTGAKAYEQYF. In DNA form, the CDR3 reads TGTGCCAGTAGTATAGGGTGGACAGGGGCAAAGGCCTACGAGCAGTACTTC.

The rearrangement joins TRBV7-9 to TRBJ2-3, with 7 bases that match TRBD1. CDR1 and CDR2 (germline): SEHNR, FQNEAQ (reference sequence). CDR3 length: 15 residues. With V trimmed by 4 bases and J by 4 bases, 8 bases remained unmatched. The CDR3 nucleotides are TGTGCCAGCAGCTCCGGGACAGAGGCTGCAGATACGCAGTATTTT. Protein: CASSSGTEAADTQYF.

This clone has just one count. The chain carries TRBV11-3 and TRBJ2-5; TRBD1 matches at 8 bases. The trim removed 5 bases at V and 1 base at J, leaving 9 bases unmatched. The CDR3 has 16 residues. The germline V gene encodes CDR1 SGHNT and CDR2 YENEEA. This CDR3 is CASSLSGGDPQETQYF. In DNA form, the CDR3 reads TGTGCCAGCAGCCTATCAGGGGGCGACCCCCAAGAGACCCAGTACTTC.

The chain couples TRBV4-3 to TRBJ1-2, with D perhaps TRBD1 (6 bases). The length of the CDR3 is 17 residues. The germline V and J ends were trimmed by 0 bases and 4 bases, with 18 bases remaining between them. Germline CDR1 LGHNA, CDR2 YSLEER. The CDR3 region is CASSQDKGGTDFYGYTF. The DNA for the CDR3 is TGCGCCAGCAGCCAAGATAAGGGGGGGACCGACTTCTATGGCTACACCTTC.

This sequence joins TRBV30 and TRBJ2-7, with no clear D. V shed 0 bases and J shed 6 bases, with 12 bases lying between them. Per the germline V gene, CDR1 is GTSNPN and CDR2 is SVGIG (reference sequence). This CDR3 contains 13 residues. For the CDR3, the DNA is TGTGCCTGGAGTGTACGAACTGGTTTCGAGCAGTACTTC. It translates to CAWSVRTGFEQYF.

The chain has TRBV7-2 and TRBJ1-2, with TRBD1 matching 9 bases. J was trimmed by 7 bases and V by 5 bases; bases with no gene match: 14. The germline V gene has CDR1 SGHTA and CDR2 FQGNSA. The CDR3 is made up of 16 amino acids. This CDR3 reads CASSPYNTGGSIGYTF. The CDR3 region has the DNA TGTGCCAGCAGCCCATACAATACAGGGGGCTCGATTGGCTACACCTTC.

The chain carries TRBV19 and TRBJ2-2; 12 nucleotides match TRBD2. This CDR3 is built from 18 residues. Germline V lookup: CDR1 LNHDA, CDR2 SQIVND (reference sequence). V was clipped by 1 base and J by 3 bases; unmatched bases: 6. CDR3: CASSIVYLAGGDTGELFF. The CDR3 DNA is TGTGCCAGTAGTATAGTTTATCTAGCGGGGGGGGACACCGGGGAGCTGTTTTTT.

The V and J genes are TRBV4-3 and TRBJ2-1; 7 nucleotides agree with TRBD2. Germline V lookup: CDR1 LGHNA, CDR2 YSLEER. This CDR3 has 16 residues. Unmatched junction bases numbered 3, after V lost 0 bases and J lost 1 base. The CDR3 sequence is CASSQEGAGSYNEQFF. The CDR3 DNA is TGCGCCAGCAGCCAAGAAGGAGCGGGGTCCTACAATGAGCAGTTCTTC.

The V and J genes are TRBV4-3 and TRBJ2-3, with D possibly TRBD2 on 6 matching bases. V gave up 0 bases and J gave up 0 bases, with 16 bases separating them. The CDR3 runs 18 residues. Germline lookup yields CDR1 LGHNA and CDR2 YSLEER. The chain's CDR3 is CASSQDPGSGTSTDTQYF. CDR3 coding DNA: TGCGCCAGCAGCCAAGACCCCGGGAGCGGCACTAGCACAGATACGCAGTATTTT.

The CDR3 is CASSSLAGVTDTQYF. The CDR3, as DNA: TGTGCCAGCAGCTCGCTAGCGGGGGTCACAGATACGCAGTATTTT. The V call is TRBV7-9, the J call TRBJ2-3; 10 bases match TRBD2. After removal of 4 bases from V and 2 bases from J, the junction contained 3 bases not matched to a gene. Germline V gene data show CDR1 as SEHNR and CDR2 as FQNEAQ (reference sequence). This CDR3 is built from 15 residues.

The chain joins TRBV19 to TRBJ2-7; 14 bases are a match to TRBD2. Germline trimming cut 3 bases from V and 2 bases from J; bases unmatched to any gene: 0. This CDR3 has 15 amino acids. Germline CDR1 is LNHDA and CDR2 is SQIVND (reference sequence). This chain's CDR3 is CASSMTSGGAYEQYF. In DNA form, the CDR3 reads TGTGCCAGTAGTATGACTAGCGGGGGGGCCTACGAGCAGTACTTC. Full variable domain (rest looked up from reference TRBV19 and TRBJ2-7): DGGITQSPKYLFRKEGQNVTLSCEQNLNHDAMYWYRQDPGQGLRLIYYSQIVNDFQKGDIAEGYSVSREKKESFPLTVTSAQKNPTAFYLCASSMTSGGAYEQYFGPGTRLTVT.